A single sample is the source of the 30 T cell receptor beta chains below, sequenced in a study of T cells in Graves' hyperthyroidism and ophthalmopathy. It was RNA transcripts that yielded the amplified TCR beta CDR3 regions. During a first-round RT-PCR of the TCR CDR3, the HTBI primer set was used. TCRdb itself ran the multiplex PCR reads through MiXCR, one entry per CDR3 protein. Seen here are about 600,000 distinct CDR3 sequences, approximately 16% observed once, and the top ten hold around 3.5%. Sequencing was done on a sample of blood. The receptors originated from a woman between 40 and 50 years old with Graves' ophthalmopathy.

This clonotype showed up just once. The rearrangement links TRBV27 to TRBJ1-4, with 9 bases that match TRBD1. CDR1 and CDR2 (germline): MNHEY, SMNVEV (reference sequence). Losses at the gene ends were 2 bases for V and 5 bases for J; bases not matched to a gene: 3. This CDR3 comprises 15 residues. DNA of the CDR3: TGTGCCAGCAGTTTAGCAGGGACAGGGAATGAAAAACTGTTTTTT. Amino acid sequence: CASSLAGTGNEKLFF.

This clonotype was seen repeatedly, ten times or more. The CDR3 nucleotides read TGCGCCAGCAGCGGGTGGACAGGGAGTACCGGGGAGCTGTTTTTT. It yields the protein CASSGWTGSTGELFF. The chain is built from TRBV5-1 and TRBJ2-2, with 8 positions matching TRBD1. The CDR3 sequence is 15 residues long. The ends lost 4 bases at V and 5 bases at J; junction bases unmatched: 7. CDR1 and CDR2 from the germline V gene are SGHRS and YFSETQ.

This clonotype was recorded many times. The chain has TRBV28 and TRBJ1-4; tentative D call: TRBD1 (5 bases). The CDR3 has 12 amino acids. The germline V gene has CDR1 MDHEN and CDR2 SYDVKM. This chain's CDR3 is CGSSGGGEKLFF. The CDR3 DNA reads as TGTGGGTCCTCCGGGGGAGGGGAAAAACTGTTTTTT.

In its sample, this clonotype was seen a few times. The chain has TRBV28 and TRBJ1-6; D gene uncertain. Germline lookup yields CDR1 MDHEN and CDR2 SYDVKM. The CDR3 length is 17 residues. V lost 1 base to trimming and J lost 8 bases, with 18 bases between them. Here the CDR3 reads CASSLLYRVAGDSPLHF. CDR3 DNA sequence: TGTGCCAGCAGTTTATTATATCGGGTAGCCGGGGATTCACCCCTCCACTTT. Full variable domain (outside the CDR3, taken from reference TRBV28 and TRBJ1-6): DVKVTQSSRYLVKRTGEKVFLECVQDMDHENMFWYRQDPGLGLRLIYFSYDVKMKEKGDIPEGYSVSREKKERFSLILESASTNQTSMYLCASSLLYRVAGDSPLHFGNGTRLTVT.

This rearrangement joins TRBV7-2 to TRBJ2-1; D uncertain. Germline V lookup: CDR1 SGHTA, CDR2 FQGNSA. This CDR3 has 16 amino acids. V lost 1 base and J lost 0, with 10 bases in between. As DNA, the CDR3 is TGTGCCAGCAGCTTAGATGTGCAAAGCTCCTACAATGAGCAGTTCTTC. Protein product: CASSLDVQSSYNEQFF.

This clonotype came up a few times. The rearrangement joins TRBV6-5 to TRBJ2-7, with D tentatively TRBD1 or TRBD2 (5 bases each). The germline gives CDR1 MNHEY, CDR2 SVGAGI. The CDR3 has 14 residues. V gave up 2 bases and J gave up 6 bases, with 14 bases separating them. CDR3 sequence: CASSYQLSGTEQYF. The CDR3 DNA reads TGTGCCAGCAGTTACCAACTTTCGGGGACCGAGCAGTACTTC.

The CDR3 DNA follows: TGTGCCAGCAGCCCGGGGAGACGGAACTTTCAAGAGACCCAGTACTTC. This gives the protein CASSPGRRNFQETQYF. The chain recombines TRBV12-3 or TRBV12-4 with TRBJ2-5, with D possibly matching TRBD2 (5 bases). CDR3 length equals 16 residues. V gave up 6 bases and J gave up 2 bases, with 19 bases separating them.

In the case of this clonotype: A clone one base away is much larger, so this may be a read error. This sequence joins TRBV12-3 or TRBV12-4 and TRBJ2-3, with D tentatively TRBD2 (6 bases). This CDR3 region has 17 residues. Trimming removed 4 bases at V and 3 bases at J, with 20 bases between. CDR3 residues: CASSSNRLDSATDTQYF. The CDR3 DNA follows: TGTGCCAGCAGTTCTAACCGACTAGATAGTGCGACAGATACGCAGTATTTT.

The chain links TRBV20-1 to TRBJ2-3; 9 positions match TRBD2. Germline V gives CDR1 DFQATT, CDR2 SNEGSKA (reference sequence). This CDR3 spans 17 amino acids. V lost 0 bases to trimming and J lost 4 bases; unmatched junction nucleotides: 11. CDR3 coding DNA: TGCAGTGCTAGAGATCCTTCCAGCGGGGGGCCCTCAGATACGCAGTATTTT. Encoded protein: CSARDPSSGGPSDTQYF.

This clonotype appeared many times. The chain recombines TRBV20-1 with TRBJ2-5; tentatively, D is TRBD2 (5 bases). V gave up 7 bases and J gave up 5 bases, with 17 bases separating them. The CDR3 totals 13 residues. From germline, CDR1 is DFQATT and CDR2 SNEGSKA (reference sequence). CDR3 sequence: CSVRLSGQETQYF. The DNA for the CDR3 is TGCAGTGTTCGACTAAGCGGTCAGGAGACCCAGTACTTC.

For this clonotype: Germline is not matched at one junction end, which may reflect a read error. The chain recombines TRBV20-1 with TRBJ1-4, with D perhaps matching TRBD1 (6 bases). CDR3 length: 16 residues. Germline V gives CDR1 DFQATT, CDR2 SNEGSKA (reference sequence). As DNA, the CDR3 is TGCAGTGCTAGAGATTTTGGGGGGACAACTGATGAAAAACTGTTTTTT. Translation gives CSARDFGGTTDEKLFF.

There are many counts of this clonotype. The V gene is TRBV12-3 or TRBV12-4, the J gene TRBJ1-5, with TRBD1 identical over 8 bases. There are 14 residues in the CDR3. V was clipped by 6 bases and J by 6 bases; unmatched bases: 7. The CDR3 is CASSFGQGRQPQHF. Written as DNA, the CDR3 is TGTGCCAGCAGCTTTGGACAGGGCCGTCAGCCCCAGCATTTT.

This clonotype was counted only a few times. V is TRBV4-2 and J is TRBJ2-5; TRBD1 might be the D (6 bases). Germline-derived CDR1 and CDR2 are LGHNA and YNFKEQ. The V end lost 3 bases, the J end lost 1 base, and 15 bases lay between the germline ends. This CDR3 region has 16 residues. The DNA for the CDR3 is TGTGCCAGCAGCCAGGCCACATGGGGGCCCCAAGAGACCCAGTACTTC. Translated: CASSQATWGPQETQYF.

As to this clonotype: At one boundary the junction diverges from the germline segment, which might be a read error. This chain uses TRBV3-1 with TRBJ1-6; no definite D call. Per the germline V gene, CDR1 is LGHDT and CDR2 is YNNKEL (reference sequence). CDR3 length equals 12 residues. The CDR3 DNA sequence: TGTGCCGGCAGCCATATAGGTTCACCCCTCCACTTT. Its translation: CAGSHIGSPLHF.

This chain links TRBV27 with TRBJ2-3; D possibly corresponds to TRBD2 (5 bases). The CDR3 runs to 15 residues. The germline gives CDR1 MNHEY, CDR2 SMNVEV (reference sequence). Trimming shortened V by 4 bases and J by 0 bases, and 11 bases separated the two germline ends. The CDR3 DNA reads TGTGCCAGCAGTTCCCCCGGAGGAAGCACAGATACGCAGTATTTT. Protein: CASSSPGGSTDTQYF.

This chain connects TRBV11-2 to TRBJ2-7; D could derive from TRBD1 or TRBD2 (5 bases each). The CDR3 runs 15 residues. Trimming cost V 0 bases and J 2 bases, with 11 bases left between them. Germline values: CDR1 SGHAT, CDR2 FQNNGV. The CDR3 DNA reads as TGTGCCAGCAGCTTAGAGTTGGGGGAAGCCTACGAGCAGTACTTC. It yields the protein CASSLELGEAYEQYF.

Many counts were recorded for this clonotype. V gene TRBV7-8 combines with J gene TRBJ2-5; D is undetermined. The CDR3 spans 14 residues. V lost 5 bases, J lost 2 bases, and 12 bases lay in between. CDR1 and CDR2 from the germline V gene are SGHVS and FQNEAQ. CDR3 sequence: CASSTIVIQETQYF. The CDR3, as DNA: TGTGCCAGCAGCACGATAGTGATTCAAGAGACCCAGTACTTC.

This clonotype occurred many times. V gene TRBV7-2 combines with J gene TRBJ2-5; 8 bases fit TRBD2. CDR3 size: 18 residues. With 5 bases clipped from V and 4 bases from J, the junction kept 18 bases outside the gene matches. Germline values: CDR1 SGHTA, CDR2 FQGNSA. The CDR3 reads CASSPPGMGGGWGETQYF. CDR3 in DNA: TGTGCCAGCAGCCCGCCTGGGATGGGCGGGGGGTGGGGAGAGACCCAGTACTTC. Drawing the rest from reference TRBV7-2 and TRBJ2-5, the complete variable domain is GAGVSQSPSNKVTEKGKDVELRCDPISGHTALYWYRQSLGQGLEFLIYFQGNSAPDKSGLPSDRFSAERTGGSVSTLTIQRTQQEDSAVYLCASSPPGMGGGWGETQYFGPGTRLLVL.

This clonotype appeared many times. The V gene is TRBV7-3, the J gene TRBJ1-4; no clear D gene. V shed 5 bases and J shed 0 bases, with 13 bases lying between them. This CDR3 comprises 16 residues. Germline-derived CDR1 and CDR2 are SGHTA and FQGTGA. CDR3 region: CASSLPGRSTNEKLFF. The CDR3 DNA reads as TGTGCCAGCAGCCTCCCCGGACGTTCAACTAATGAAAAACTGTTTTTT.

This clonotype was seen repeatedly, ten times or more. This rearrangement joins TRBV4-1 to TRBJ2-3; D may correspond to TRBD1 or TRBD2 (5 bases each). The CDR3 spans 15 residues. The germline CDR1 and CDR2 sequences are MGHRA and YSYEKL. V was pared by 5 bases and J by 3 bases, with 15 bases between. CDR3 residues: CASSSEGTGTDTQYF. CDR3 in DNA: TGCGCCAGCAGCTCTGAAGGGACGGGGACAGATACGCAGTATTTT.

Comments on this clonotype: This may stem from a read error, because a much larger clone lies one nucleotide away. The V gene is TRBV20-1, the J gene TRBJ1-1, with TRBD1 as a possible D gene (5 bases). The CDR3 spans 13 residues. Germline V lookup: CDR1 DFQATT, CDR2 SNEGSKA (reference sequence). Trimming removed 3 bases at V and 6 bases at J, with 14 bases between. CDR3 coding DNA: TGCAGTGCTAGTCCAGGGAGAGGCTCTGAAGCTTTCTTT. The encoded protein is CSASPGRGSEAFF.

The chain couples TRBV5-1 to TRBJ1-2; D not resolved. The V gene's germline CDR1 is SGHRS and CDR2 YFSETQ. Trimming pared 3 bases from V and 5 bases from J, leaving 11 bases between. The CDR3 covers 13 residues. The CDR3 DNA is TGCGCCAGCAGCTCCGGGCCACGGTATGGCTACACCTTC. Protein sequence: CASSSGPRYGYTF.

This clonotype showed up just a few times. The chain combines TRBV30 with TRBJ1-1; D might be TRBD1 (5 bases). CDR1 is GTSNPN and CDR2 is SVGIG in the germline V gene (reference sequence). The CDR3 is 18 amino acids. The germline V and J ends were trimmed by 8 bases and 5 bases, with 33 bases remaining between them. CDR3 in amino acids: CAVINRELGHLLGTEAFF. The CDR3 DNA sequence: TGTGCCGTCATTAATAGGGAACTAGGACACCTCTTGGGGACTGAAGCTTTCTTT.

The J gene is TRBJ1-1, the V gene TRBV10-3; D remains ambiguous. Germline V CDR1 and CDR2: ENHRY, SYGVKD. Trimming removed 4 bases at V and 1 base at J, with 10 bases between. CDR3 size: 14 residues. The CDR3 DNA sequence: TGTGCCATCAGTGTATTGGAGGGGAACACTGAAGCTTTCTTT. Translation: CAISVLEGNTEAFF.

This clonotype was seen a handful of times. CDR3 coding DNA: TGTGCCAGCAGTTTGTGGGGCGGGGACGAGCAGTACTTC. Its translation: CASSLWGGDEQYF. The chain combines TRBV12-3 or TRBV12-4 with TRBJ2-7; D possibly corresponds to TRBD2 (6 bases). Trimming stripped 3 bases from V and 5 bases from J, with 11 bases between. This CDR3 is built from 13 residues.

This clonotype appeared a few times. V is TRBV18 and J is TRBJ2-2, with D uncertain. The V end lost 1 base, the J end lost 6 bases, and 12 bases lay between the germline ends. Germline CDR1 KGHSH, CDR2 LQKENI. The CDR3 spans 15 residues. The CDR3 coding sequence is TGTGCCAGCTCACCACAGGATATCAACCCCGGGGAGCTGTTTTTT. It yields the protein CASSPQDINPGELFF.

This clonotype has a count of ten or more. The V and J genes are TRBV30 and TRBJ1-1, with D unclear. Germline V lookup: CDR1 GTSNPN, CDR2 SVGIG (reference sequence). CDR3 length: 13 amino acids. Trimming removed 0 bases from V and 4 bases from J, with 9 bases in between. The CDR3 region is CAWSVGDGTEAFF. The DNA for the CDR3 is TGTGCCTGGAGTGTCGGGGATGGCACTGAAGCTTTCTTT.

This chain connects TRBV18 to TRBJ1-1, with 10 bases lining up with TRBD1. The CDR3 runs to 15 residues. Germline V gene data show CDR1 as KGHSH and CDR2 as LQKENI. Trimming at V came to 3 bases and at J to 4 bases, leaving 5 bases not matched to a gene. The CDR3 spells CASSPTGGRGTEAFF. The CDR3 DNA sequence: TGTGCCAGCTCACCGACAGGGGGCAGGGGCACTGAAGCTTTCTTT.

In its sample, this clonotype was seen many times. The V and J genes are TRBV7-9 and TRBJ1-5; D is perhaps TRBD1 (5 bases). The V end was cut by 5 bases, the J end by 7 bases, with 12 bases between. CDR1 and CDR2 from the germline V gene are SEHNR and FQNEAQ (reference sequence). This CDR3 contains 13 residues. CDR3 DNA: TGTGCCAGCAGCCTGGACACGGTACAGCCCCAGCATTTT. Translating gives CASSLDTVQPQHF.

This clonotype was picked up many times. The junction departs from germline at one end; a sequencing error may be responsible. V and J are TRBV7-2 and TRBJ2-4; 9 positions agree with TRBD2. The CDR3 extends over 15 amino acids. The V gene's germline CDR1 is SGHTA and CDR2 FQGNSA. CDR3 in DNA: TGTGCCAGCAGCTTAGCGGGACTAGCCACAAACATTCAGTACTTC. Protein product: CASSLAGLATNIQYF.